The 13 T cell receptor beta chains below all came from one sample that was sequenced in a study of T cell clonality in common variable immunodeficiency. This table comes from immunoSEQ multiplex PCR, and its TCRdb copy is limited to in-frame clones, with some not included. The record shows 60,000 to 75,000 clones for this sample, with no singletons present. Input material: peripheral blood mononuclear cells. All receptors derive from a person aged 18 to 69 in good health.

This clone was detected ten times or more. Read coverage stops 3 residues before the CDR3 terminus; the germline J gene supplies the remainder. The chain joins TRBV20-1 to TRBJ2-5; TRBD2 aligns across 14 bases. Germline V CDR1 and CDR2: DFQATT, SNEGSKA (reference sequence). V trimming: 8 bases; J trimming: 4 bases; junction bases outside the gene matches: 3. This CDR3 has 13 residues. The CDR3 DNA, read in part, is TGCAGTCGAGGGACTAGCGGGAGAGAGACC. Translated, it gives CSRGTSGRET. Given in full, the CDR3 is CSRGTSGRETQYF.

This clone was detected ten times or more. Coverage ceases 3 residues before the CDR3 finishes, and the germline J gene fills in the end. The gene calls are TRBV2 and TRBJ1-5; TRBD1 matches at 10 bases. Germline lookup yields CDR1 SNHLY and CDR2 FYNNEI. V lost 4 bases, J lost 2 bases, and 8 bases stayed unmatched. The CDR3 consists of 17 residues. CDR3 amino acids: CASSARRTGGGNQPQHF. Partial CDR3 DNA: TGTGCCAGCAGTGCCCGGCGGACAGGGGGTGGCAATCAGCCC.

In its sample, this clone was seen many times. The read comes to an end 3 residues before the CDR3 does, leaving the germline J gene to fill in the end. V gene TRBV27 combines with J gene TRBJ2-7; TRBD1 matches 9 bases. Germline lookup yields CDR1 MNHEY and CDR2 SMNVEV (reference sequence). The CDR3 sequence is 14 residues long. With V trimmed by 6 bases and J by 3 bases, 6 bases remained unmatched. The CDR3 loop is CASSTGQGSYEQYF. CDR3 DNA, as far as it was read: TGTGCCAGCAGCACGGGACAGGGAAGCTACGAG.

This clone showed up many times. The CDR3 here is CASSESLAEGHNEQFF. Partial CDR3 DNA: TGCGCCAGCAGTGAGTCGCTAGCGGAGGGCCACAATGAG. This chain uses TRBV10-1 with TRBJ2-1; TRBD2 matches 7 bases. Read sequence stops 3 residues before the CDR3 end, and the germline J gene provides the missing end. The germline V gene has CDR1 WNHNN and CDR2 SYGVQD (reference sequence). The CDR3 is 16 residues long. With V trimmed by 0 bases and J by 5 bases, 7 bases remained unmatched.

There are many counts of this clone. CDR3 amino acids: CASSELGETQYF. The sequenced part of the CDR3 DNA is TGTGCCAGCAGTGAATTGGGCGAGACC. The chain joins TRBV6-1 to TRBJ2-5, with D hard to call. The CDR3 extends 3 residues past the end of the read, so its final part is completed from the germline J gene. The CDR3 covers 12 residues. Deletions cut 2 bases from V and 5 bases from J, with 6 bases between. Germline V gives CDR1 MNHNS, CDR2 SASEGT.

This clone showed up many times. The read falls 3 residues short of the CDR3 end, and the missing part is taken from the germline J gene. The chain uses TRBV12-3 or TRBV12-4 and TRBJ2-7, with D maybe TRBD2 (6 bases). The CDR3 is 15 residues long. Trimming removed 1 base at V and 3 bases at J, with 13 bases between. CDR3 in amino acids: CASSLVGLSYYEQYF. The sequenced CDR3 bases are TGTGCCAGCAGTTTAGTGGGACTCTCCTACTACGAG.

The table lists this clone with many counts. From the germline J gene comes the end of the CDR3, since the read stops 3 residues before it. The gene calls are TRBV6-2 or TRBV6-3 and TRBJ2-1; TRBD1 might be the D (5 bases). The ends were cut back, 0 bases at V and 3 bases at J, with 9 bases in the middle. Germline loops: CDR1 MNHEY, CDR2 SVGEGT. This CDR3 has 15 residues. The CDR3 is CASSYSGPVYNEQFF. The sequenced part of the CDR3 DNA is TGTGCCAGCAGTTACTCGGGGCCGGTCTACAATGAG.

About this clone: The DNA ends 3 residues before the CDR3 does, and the rest of the CDR3 is filled in from the germline J gene. The chain employs TRBV11-2 and TRBJ2-5; 11 bases agree with TRBD1. CDR1 is SGHAT, CDR2 FQNNGV, per germline. The CDR3 extends over 15 amino acids. Trimming removed 3 bases from V and 3 bases from J; junction bases left unmatched: 3. The CDR3 protein is CASSLGQGGEETQYF. CDR3 DNA (partial): TGTGCCAGCAGCTTGGGACAGGGGGGGGAAGAGACC.

This clone was picked up many times. The read gets to within 3 residues of the CDR3 end, and the germline J gene fills in the rest. The rearrangement uses TRBV11-3 and TRBJ2-3; TRBD2 might be the D (6 bases). Germline CDR1 reads SGHNT; CDR2 reads YENEEA. The CDR3 is 15 residues long. V lost 4 bases and J 0 bases, leaving 11 bases between the germline ends. The DNA read from the CDR3 is TGTGCCAGCAGCTCGTTAGCGGCTAGCACAGATACG. This translates into CASSSLAASTDT. Given in full, the CDR3 is CASSSLAASTDTQYF.

This clone was recorded at least ten times. The read halts 3 residues ahead of the CDR3 end, with the missing end drawn from the germline J gene. The chain has TRBV10-1 and TRBJ1-4, with D unclear. The germline V gene encodes CDR1 WNHNN and CDR2 SYGVQD (reference sequence). The V end was cut by 4 bases, the J end by 8 bases, with 17 bases between. This CDR3 comprises 15 residues. The sequenced part of the CDR3 DNA is TGCGCCAGCAGTGGGACCCAGCGGGTGGGGGAAAAA. This translates into CASSGTQRVGEK. From start to end, the CDR3 is CASSGTQRVGEKLFF.

At least ten counts were recorded for this clone. The CDR3 protein is CSVPGNHEQYF. The CDR3 DNA, read in part, is TGCAGCGTTCCAGGGAACCACGAG. The rearrangement links TRBV29-1 to TRBJ2-7; the D gene is possibly TRBD1 (5 bases). The read terminates 3 residues before the CDR3 end, so the remaining end is supplied by the germline J gene. Germline CDR1 and CDR2: SQVTM and ANQGSEA. The CDR3 has 11 amino acids. The V and J ends lost 5 bases and 5 bases respectively, with 10 bases between them.

This clone was counted many times. The read halts 3 residues ahead of the CDR3 end, with the missing end drawn from the germline J gene. The chain couples TRBV7-9 to TRBJ2-1; D is possibly TRBD2 (6 bases). This CDR3 is built from 15 residues. Germline CDR1 SEHNR, CDR2 FQNEAQ (reference sequence). The V end lost 5 bases, the J end lost 9 bases, and 20 bases lay between the germline ends. CDR3 amino acids: CASSPSLGGSGEQFF. The CDR3 DNA, read in part, is TGTGCCAGCAGCCCCTCATTGGGGGGTTCTGGTGAG. Based on the CDR3 plus reference TRBV7-9 and TRBJ2-1, the full variable domain is DTGVSQNPRHKITKRGQNVTFRCDPISEHNRLYWYRQTLGQGPEFLTYFQNEAQLEKSRLLSDRFSAERPKGSFSTLEIQRTEQGDSAMYLCASSPSLGGSGEQFFGPGTRLTVL.

This clone was found many times. Read sequence stops 3 residues before the CDR3 end, and the germline J gene provides the missing end. J is TRBJ2-2 and V is TRBV11-2; tentative D call: TRBD2 (6 bases). Germline lookup yields CDR1 SGHAT and CDR2 FQNNGV. The CDR3 sequence is 15 residues long. V was cut by 1 base and J by 6 bases, with 12 bases left in between. The CDR3 spells CASSLGREGAGELFF. Incomplete CDR3 DNA: TGTGCCAGCAGCTTAGGGCGGGAAGGCGCCGGGGAG. The full variable domain, in which reference TRBV11-2 and TRBJ2-2 provide the parts outside the CDR3, is EAGVAQSPRYKIIEKRQSVAFWCNPISGHATLYWYQQILGQGPKLLIQFQNNGVVDDSQLPKDRFSAERLKGVDSTLKIQPAKLEDSAVYLCASSLGREGAGELFFGEGSRLTVL.